Below, 27 T cell receptor beta chains from the same sample are listed, as sequenced in a study of cytomegalovirus exposure and HLA in healthy donors. Primers included in the PCR were 60 Vbeta and 13 Jbeta primers. Sequencing used immunoSEQ multiplex PCR; TCRdb keeps in-frame clones, though not all of them. The table shows approximately 93,000 clones, with 79% occurring only once. Sequencing input: PBMCs. Source of these receptors: a male donor in good health and CMV-seropositive.

The chain combines TRBV2 with TRBJ2-1; perhaps TRBD1 as D (6 bases). The V gene lost 10 bases and the J gene lost 1 base, with 14 bases spanning the gap. The germline CDR1 and CDR2 sequences are SNHLY and FYNNEI. The CDR3 loop spans 14 amino acids. In nucleotides, the CDR3 is TGTGCCACCATCAAAGGGGGTTCCTACAATGAGCAGTTCTTC. Encoded protein: CATIKGGSYNEQFF.

The chain has TRBV10-2 and TRBJ1-2, with 8 positions matching TRBD1. V shed 6 bases and J 8 bases; nucleotides not matched to a gene: 5. Germline V lookup: CDR1 WSHSY, CDR2 SAAADI. The CDR3 has 12 residues. CDR3 residues: CASSQGAGGYTF. As DNA, the CDR3 is TGCGCCAGCAGCCAGGGGGCAGGAGGCTACACCTTC.

V and J are TRBV5-6 and TRBJ2-1, with D possibly being TRBD1 (6 bases). The CDR3 runs to 14 residues. The germline gives CDR1 SGHDT, CDR2 YYEEEE. V was shortened by 3 bases and J by 8 bases, with 15 bases between the two germline ends. As DNA, the CDR3 is TGTGCCAGCAGCTGGGGGACAACAGGCGATGAGCAGTTCTTC. This encodes CASSWGTTGDEQFF.

V and J are TRBV6-5 and TRBJ1-2, with TRBD1 identical over 8 bases. V lost 2 bases to trimming and J lost 5 bases; unmatched junction nucleotides: 4. The CDR3 has 14 amino acids. Germline V gives CDR1 MNHEY, CDR2 SVGAGI. The chain's CDR3 is CASSYGQGRYGYTF. Written as DNA, the CDR3 is TGTGCCAGCAGTTACGGACAGGGACGGTATGGCTACACCTTC.

The chain employs TRBV2 and TRBJ2-7, with TRBD2 as a possible D gene (5 bases). CDR3 length equals 12 residues. Trimming removed 7 bases from V and 12 bases from J, with 19 bases in between. CDR1 SNHLY and CDR2 FYNNEI come from the germline V gene. The CDR3 bases are TGTGCCAGCACCCAGGAGGCTAGCCGTAGGTACTTC. As protein: CASTQEASRRYF.

This CDR3 reads CAYHSMGGDSYEQYF. The CDR3 DNA follows: TGTGCCTACCACAGTATGGGGGGGGACTCCTACGAGCAGTACTTC. V usage is TRBV30 and J usage is TRBJ2-7; 7 nucleotides match TRBD2. The CDR3 is made up of 15 amino acids. Losses at the gene ends were 7 bases for V and 0 bases for J; bases not matched to a gene: 12. Germline V gene data show CDR1 as GTSNPN and CDR2 as SVGIG (reference sequence).

The V gene is TRBV11-3, the J gene TRBJ1-1; no clear D. Germline lookup yields CDR1 SGHNT and CDR2 YENEEA. V lost 2 bases, J lost 2 bases, and 12 bases lay in between. This CDR3 comprises 15 residues. DNA for the CDR3: TGTGCCAGCAGCTTAAGGCGGGAAACAAACACTGAAGCTTTCTTT. It is translated as CASSLRRETNTEAFF.

The chain uses TRBV30 and TRBJ1-6, with 7 positions matching TRBD1. The CDR3 spans 12 residues. Trimming took 8 bases from V and 5 from J; bases not matched to a gene: 3. The germline gives CDR1 GTSNPN, CDR2 SVGIG (reference sequence). In nucleotides, the CDR3 is TGTGCCCGCGGGACAGATAATTCACCCCTCCACTTT. Its protein product is CARGTDNSPLHF.

This clone was seen a single time. The rearrangement uses TRBV18 and TRBJ1-1, with 9 bases identical to TRBD1. This CDR3 comprises 15 residues. J gave up 3 bases and V 3 bases, and 5 bases lay outside the gene matches. Germline V gene sequence: CDR1 KGHSH, CDR2 LQKENI. The CDR3 is CASSPGQGPYTEAFF. In DNA form, the CDR3 reads TGTGCCAGCTCACCCGGACAGGGGCCTTACACTGAAGCTTTCTTT.

This rearrangement joins TRBV5-1 to TRBJ1-2; D is ambiguous. Germline CDR1 and CDR2: SGHRS and YFSETQ. The CDR3 has 13 amino acids. Trimming stripped 2 bases from V and 6 bases from J, with 11 bases between. The CDR3 sequence is CASSLEGTHGYTF. Here the CDR3 DNA reads TGCGCCAGCAGCTTAGAGGGTACCCATGGCTACACCTTC.

The J gene is TRBJ2-7, the V gene TRBV27; 8 bases line up with TRBD1. With V trimmed by 2 bases and J by 4 bases, 4 bases remained unmatched. Germline CDR1 and CDR2: MNHEY and SMNVEV (reference sequence). The CDR3 loop spans 14 amino acids. DNA for the CDR3: TGTGCCAGCAGTTTAGGCAGGGGGCTGTACGAGCAGTACTTC. The encoded protein is CASSLGRGLYEQYF.

This clone has a handful of counts. This chain joins TRBV6-5 and TRBJ1-1; D call uncertain. The CDR3 is 14 amino acids. Germline V lookup: CDR1 MNHEY, CDR2 SVGAGI. V was pared by 6 bases and J by 4 bases, with 15 bases between. Here the CDR3 reads CASSPSIAGTEAFF. CDR3 bases: TGTGCCAGCAGCCCTTCGATAGCTGGCACTGAAGCTTTCTTT.

In its sample, this clone was seen a few times. The CDR3 loop is CASSLRTEETQYF. CDR3 in DNA: TGTGCCAGCAGCTTAAGGACAGAAGAGACCCAGTACTTC. The chain couples TRBV7-2 to TRBJ2-5; TRBD1 is a possible D gene (6 bases). Trimming stripped 2 bases from V and 3 bases from J, with 7 bases between. Germline assignment: CDR1 SGHTA and CDR2 FQGNSA. CDR3 length: 13 residues. The whole variable domain, remainder taken from reference TRBV7-2 and TRBJ2-5, is GAGVSQSPSNKVTEKGKDVELRCDPISGHTALYWYRQSLGQGLEFLIYFQGNSAPDKSGLPSDRFSAERTGGSVSTLTIQRTQQEDSAVYLCASSLRTEETQYFGPGTRLLVL.

CDR3 in DNA: TGTGCCAGCAGCTTAAAACTAGCGGGGGGAGGTGGTAATGAGCAGTTCTTC. Protein product: CASSLKLAGGGGNEQFF. The chain has TRBV7-9 and TRBJ2-1, with TRBD2 matching over 12 bases. The V gene's germline CDR1 is SEHNR and CDR2 FQNEAQ (reference sequence). The CDR3 has 17 residues. V lost 2 bases to trimming and J lost 7 bases; unmatched junction nucleotides: 9.

For this clone: It differs at one base from a far larger clone, so likely a read error. This CDR3 fails to terminate in the conserved phenylalanine or tryptophan, so it likely reflects a read error. This chain links TRBV30 with TRBJ1-1, with no clear D. V shed 5 bases and J shed 6 bases, with 13 bases lying between them. This CDR3 is built from 12 residues. CDR1 and CDR2 from the germline V gene are GTSNPN and SVGIG (reference sequence). CDR3 coding DNA: TGTGCCTGGGGCGCCGGGTTCGCTGAAGCTTTCTTG. Translating it yields CAWGAGFAEAFL.

The chain employs TRBV9 and TRBJ1-1; 9 nucleotides match TRBD1. Germline values: CDR1 SGDLS, CDR2 YYNGEE. Trimming removed 4 bases from V and 3 bases from J; junction bases left unmatched: 4. The CDR3 is made up of 14 amino acids. CDR3 in amino acids: CASSPQGAYTEAFF. DNA of the CDR3: TGTGCCAGCAGCCCACAGGGGGCTTACACTGAAGCTTTCTTT. The full variable domain, in which reference TRBV9 and TRBJ1-1 provide the parts outside the CDR3, is DSGVTQTPKHLITATGQRVTLRCSPRSGDLSVYWYQQSLDQGLQFLIQYYNGEERAKGNILERFSAQQFPDLHSELNLSSLELGDSALYFCASSPQGAYTEAFFGQGTRLTVV.

This chain connects TRBV9 to TRBJ2-2; the match to TRBD1 covers 9 bases. The V gene end was trimmed by 0 bases and the J gene end by 2 bases; junction bases not matched to a gene: 2. CDR3 size: 16 residues. Germline values: CDR1 SGDLS, CDR2 YYNGEE. This CDR3 is CASSVEGQGNTGELFF. The CDR3, as DNA: TGTGCCAGCAGCGTAGAGGGACAGGGTAACACCGGGGAGCTGTTTTTT.

The gene calls are TRBV7-2 and TRBJ2-3, with D uncertain. Germline CDR1 SGHTA, CDR2 FQGNSA. V shed 7 bases and J shed 2 bases, with 10 bases lying between them. The CDR3 sequence is 13 residues long. The CDR3 protein is CASTLQLTDTQYF. In DNA form, the CDR3 reads TGTGCCAGCACATTACAGCTCACAGATACGCAGTATTTT.

The chain has TRBV4-2 and TRBJ2-5; 11 bases match TRBD2. The CDR3 covers 15 residues. Germline V CDR1 and CDR2: LGHNA, YNFKEQ. Unmatched junction bases numbered 6, after V lost 4 bases and J lost 5 bases. In DNA, the CDR3 is TGTGCCAGCAGCCCTACTAGCGGGGGTCGGGAGACCCAGTACTTC. Translating it yields CASSPTSGGRETQYF.

The CDR3 DNA reads TGTGCCAGCAGTGCCAACCGGGGGATGACAGATACGCAGTATTTT. Translating gives CASSANRGMTDTQYF. V is TRBV11-1 and J is TRBJ2-3; tentative D call: TRBD2 (6 bases). Germline V gene sequence: CDR1 SGHAT, CDR2 FQDESV (reference sequence). This CDR3 is built from 15 residues. V was clipped by 6 bases and J by 3 bases, with 16 bases between them.

V usage is TRBV19 and J usage is TRBJ2-6; 7 nucleotides align to TRBD2. The CDR3 is 16 amino acids. Losses at the gene ends were 5 bases for V and 1 base for J; bases not matched to a gene: 5. Germline CDR1 and CDR2: LNHDA and SQIVND (reference sequence). CDR3 sequence: CASSPTGGSGANVLTF. In nucleotides, the CDR3 is TGTGCCAGTAGTCCTACGGGGGGTTCTGGGGCCAACGTCCTGACTTTC.

This chain connects TRBV6-1 to TRBJ1-5; TRBD1 matches at 8 bases. Germline V CDR1 and CDR2: MNHNS, SASEGT. This CDR3 region has 14 residues. V gave up 6 bases and J gave up 3 bases; unmatched junction bases: 4. DNA for the CDR3: TGTGCCAGCAGGATGGACAGGGACAATCAGCCCCAGCATTTT. It is translated as CASRMDRDNQPQHF.

This sequence joins TRBV6-1 and TRBJ2-1; possibly TRBD2 for D (5 bases). Germline V lookup: CDR1 MNHNS, CDR2 SASEGT. This CDR3 is 13 amino acids long. The V end lost 5 bases, the J end lost 9 bases, and 14 bases lay between the germline ends. The CDR3 reads CASSTREKGEQFF. The CDR3 DNA is TGTGCCAGCAGTACGAGGGAGAAGGGTGAGCAGTTCTTC.

This clone occurred a few times. The chain employs TRBV2 and TRBJ1-3, with 7 bases lining up with TRBD1. The germline gives CDR1 SNHLY, CDR2 FYNNEI. The CDR3 spans 14 residues. V lost 4 bases and J lost 1; bases outside the gene matches: 1. The CDR3 coding sequence is TGTGCCAGCAGTGGACAGGGTTCTGGAAACACCATATATTTT. Translation gives CASSGQGSGNTIYF. The full variable domain, in which reference TRBV2 and TRBJ1-3 provide the parts outside the CDR3, is EPEVTQTPSHQVTQMGQEVILRCVPISNHLYFYWYRQILGQKVEFLVSFYNNEISEKSEIFDDQFSVERPDGSNFTLKIRSTKLEDSAMYFCASSGQGSGNTIYFGEGSWLTVV.

This clone was counted only a few times. The rearrangement uses TRBV15 and TRBJ2-7, with unresolved D. Trimming removed 0 bases from V and 5 bases from J, with 5 bases in between. This CDR3 has 12 residues. Germline CDR1 LNHNV, CDR2 YYDKDF (reference sequence). The CDR3, as DNA: TGTGCCACCAGCAGAGATGAGGACGAGCAGTACTTC. Translation gives CATSRDEDEQYF.

This CDR3 is CASTQGGKDQPQHF. CDR3 in DNA: TGTGCCAGCACCCAGGGAGGGAAGGATCAGCCCCAGCATTTT. This chain uses TRBV7-9 with TRBJ1-5; possibly TRBD1 for D (5 bases). The CDR3 consists of 14 residues. The germline gives CDR1 SEHNR, CDR2 FQNEAQ (reference sequence). Trimming cost V 7 bases and J 5 bases, with 15 bases left between them.

This clone came up a few times. V usage is TRBV6-1 and J usage is TRBJ1-1; D is unresolved. Trimming removed 7 bases from V and 7 bases from J, with 13 bases in between. The CDR3 is made up of 12 amino acids. Germline V CDR1 and CDR2: MNHNS, SASEGT. The CDR3, as DNA: TGTGCCAGCACGCCCCCCGGGATTGAAGCTTTCTTT. Its translation is CASTPPGIEAFF.